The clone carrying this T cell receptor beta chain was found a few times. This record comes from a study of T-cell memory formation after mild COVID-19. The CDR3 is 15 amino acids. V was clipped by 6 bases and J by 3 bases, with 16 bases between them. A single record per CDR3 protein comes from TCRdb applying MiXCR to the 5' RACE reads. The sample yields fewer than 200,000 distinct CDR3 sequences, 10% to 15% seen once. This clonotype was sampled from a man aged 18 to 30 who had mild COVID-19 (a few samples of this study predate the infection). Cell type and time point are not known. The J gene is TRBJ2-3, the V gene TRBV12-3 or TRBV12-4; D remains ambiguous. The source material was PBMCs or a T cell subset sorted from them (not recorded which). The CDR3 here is CASRAYRFITDTQYF. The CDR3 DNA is TGTGCCAGCAGGGCCTACAGATTTATTACAGATACGCAGTATTTT.